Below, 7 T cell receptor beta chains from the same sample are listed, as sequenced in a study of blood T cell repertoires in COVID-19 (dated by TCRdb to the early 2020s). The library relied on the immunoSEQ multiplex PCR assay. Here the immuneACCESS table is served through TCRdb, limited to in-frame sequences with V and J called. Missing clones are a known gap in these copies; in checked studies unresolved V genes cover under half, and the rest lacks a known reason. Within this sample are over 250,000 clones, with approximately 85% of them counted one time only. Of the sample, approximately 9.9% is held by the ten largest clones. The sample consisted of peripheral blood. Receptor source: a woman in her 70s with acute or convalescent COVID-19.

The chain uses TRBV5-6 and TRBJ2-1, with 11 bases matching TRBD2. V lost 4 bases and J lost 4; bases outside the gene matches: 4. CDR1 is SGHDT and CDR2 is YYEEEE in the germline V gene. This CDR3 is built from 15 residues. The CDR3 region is CASSHSSGGYNEQFF. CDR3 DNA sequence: TGTGCCAGCAGCCATTCTAGCGGGGGGTACAATGAGCAGTTCTTC.

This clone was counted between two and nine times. Here the CDR3 DNA reads TGTGCCAGCACCTTGGGACAGACAAACTATGGCTACACCTTC. This sequence encodes CASTLGQTNYGYTF. This chain joins TRBV2 and TRBJ1-2; 7 nucleotides match TRBD1. CDR3 size: 14 residues. The ends lost 7 bases at V and 2 bases at J; junction bases unmatched: 7. Germline V gene sequence: CDR1 SNHLY, CDR2 FYNNEI.

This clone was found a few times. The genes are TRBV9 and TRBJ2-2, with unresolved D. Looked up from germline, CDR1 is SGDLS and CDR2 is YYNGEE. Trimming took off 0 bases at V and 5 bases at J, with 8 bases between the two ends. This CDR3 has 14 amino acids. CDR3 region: CASSVAAVTGELFF. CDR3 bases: TGTGCCAGCAGCGTAGCTGCGGTAACCGGGGAGCTGTTTTTT.

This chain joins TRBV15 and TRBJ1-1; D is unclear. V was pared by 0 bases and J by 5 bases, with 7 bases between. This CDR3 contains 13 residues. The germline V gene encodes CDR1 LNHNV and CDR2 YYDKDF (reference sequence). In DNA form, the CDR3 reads TGTGCCACCAGCAGAGATCCGGTTACTGAAGCTTTCTTT. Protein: CATSRDPVTEAFF.

The CDR3 reads CASSQQATTQYF. Here the CDR3 DNA reads TGTGCCAGCAGCCAACAGGCGACTACGCAGTATTTT. The V gene is TRBV13, the J gene TRBJ2-3; maybe TRBD1 (5 bases). V was pared by 5 bases and J by 8 bases, with 11 bases between. Germline V gene data show CDR1 as PRHDT and CDR2 as FYEKMQ (reference sequence). This CDR3 has 12 residues.

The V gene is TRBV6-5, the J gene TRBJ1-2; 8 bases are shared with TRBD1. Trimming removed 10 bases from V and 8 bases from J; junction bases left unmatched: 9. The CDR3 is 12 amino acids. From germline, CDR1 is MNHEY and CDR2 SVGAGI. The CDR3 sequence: CATGQGGRGYTF. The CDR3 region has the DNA TGTGCCACAGGACAGGGCGGTCGCGGCTACACCTTC.

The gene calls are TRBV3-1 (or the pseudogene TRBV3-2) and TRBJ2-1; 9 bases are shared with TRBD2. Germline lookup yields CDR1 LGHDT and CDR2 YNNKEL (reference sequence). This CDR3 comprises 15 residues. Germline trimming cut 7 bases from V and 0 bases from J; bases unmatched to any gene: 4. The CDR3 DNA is TGTGCCAGCACCAGCGGGAGGTTCTCCTACAATGAGCAGTTCTTC. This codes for CASTSGRFSYNEQFF.